This T cell receptor beta chain was obtained from a study of T cells in Graves' hyperthyroidism and ophthalmopathy. Newly diagnosed hyperthyroidism patients aged 18 to 65 years had disease lasting under 2 months. Isolation of PBMCs was performed on 8 to 10 ml fresh peripheral blood. The length of the CDR3 is 16 residues. With V trimmed by 0 bases and J by 9 bases, 9 bases remained unmatched. In germline, CDR1 is SGDLS, CDR2 YYNGEE. It was RNA transcripts that yielded the amplified TCR beta CDR3 regions. HTBI primers were used for first-round RT-PCR of the TCR CDR3. TCRdb reanalysed the multiplex PCR reads using MiXCR and keeps one entry per CDR3 protein. This table holds 150,000 or so distinct CDR3 sequences, over 20% found once. This clonotype has at least ten counts.

Sequencing used blood. The V gene is TRBV9, the J gene TRBJ2-1; TRBD1 agrees at 10 bases. The receptor comes from a woman aged 50 to 60 with Graves' hyperthyroidism that later progressed to Graves' ophthalmopathy. CDR3 amino acids: CASSVASGTGDSEQFF. CDR3 DNA sequence: TGTGCCAGCAGCGTAGCCTCCGGGACAGGGGACAGTGAGCAGTTCTTC.